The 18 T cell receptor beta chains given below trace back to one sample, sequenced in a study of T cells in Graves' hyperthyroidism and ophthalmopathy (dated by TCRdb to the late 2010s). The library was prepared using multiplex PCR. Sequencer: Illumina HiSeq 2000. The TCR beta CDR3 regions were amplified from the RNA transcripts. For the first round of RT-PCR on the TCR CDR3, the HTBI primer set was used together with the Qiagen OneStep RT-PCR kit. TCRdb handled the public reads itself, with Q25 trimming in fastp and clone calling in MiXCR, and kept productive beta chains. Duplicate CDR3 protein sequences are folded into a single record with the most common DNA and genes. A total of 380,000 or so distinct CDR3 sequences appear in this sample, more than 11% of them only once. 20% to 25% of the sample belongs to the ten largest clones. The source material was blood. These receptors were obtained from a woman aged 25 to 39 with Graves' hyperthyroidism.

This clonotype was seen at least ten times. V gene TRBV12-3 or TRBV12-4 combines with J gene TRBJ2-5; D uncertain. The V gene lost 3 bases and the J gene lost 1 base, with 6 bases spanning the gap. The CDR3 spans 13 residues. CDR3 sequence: CASSLGTQETQYF. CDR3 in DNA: TGTGCCAGCAGTTTGGGCACCCAAGAGACCCAGTACTTC.

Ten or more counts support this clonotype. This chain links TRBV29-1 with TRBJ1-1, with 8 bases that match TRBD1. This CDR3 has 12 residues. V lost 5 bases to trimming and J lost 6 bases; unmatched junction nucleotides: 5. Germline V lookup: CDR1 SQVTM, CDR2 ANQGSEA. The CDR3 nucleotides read TGCAGCGTTTACCAGGGGGCTTCTGAAGCTTTCTTT. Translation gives CSVYQGASEAFF.

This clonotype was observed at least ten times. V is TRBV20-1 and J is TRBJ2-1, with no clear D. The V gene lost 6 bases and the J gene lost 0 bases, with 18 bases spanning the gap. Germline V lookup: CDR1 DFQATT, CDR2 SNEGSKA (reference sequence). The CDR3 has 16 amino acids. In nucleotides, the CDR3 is TGCAGTGCCAACATCCTTGCCGAAGTCTCCTACAATGAGCAGTTCTTC. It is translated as CSANILAEVSYNEQFF.

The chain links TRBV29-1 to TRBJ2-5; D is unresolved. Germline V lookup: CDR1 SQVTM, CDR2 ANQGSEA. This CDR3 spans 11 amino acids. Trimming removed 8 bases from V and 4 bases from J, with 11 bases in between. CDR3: CSSLTSETQYF. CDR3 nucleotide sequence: TGCAGCTCACTAACTTCAGAGACCCAGTACTTC.

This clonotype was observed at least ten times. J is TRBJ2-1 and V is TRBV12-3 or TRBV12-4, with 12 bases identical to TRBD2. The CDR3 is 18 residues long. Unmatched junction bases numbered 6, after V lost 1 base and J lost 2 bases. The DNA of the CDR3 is TGTGCCAGCAGTTTAGTCGCGACTAGCGGGAGAACCTACAATGAGCAGTTCTTC. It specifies CASSLVATSGRTYNEQFF.

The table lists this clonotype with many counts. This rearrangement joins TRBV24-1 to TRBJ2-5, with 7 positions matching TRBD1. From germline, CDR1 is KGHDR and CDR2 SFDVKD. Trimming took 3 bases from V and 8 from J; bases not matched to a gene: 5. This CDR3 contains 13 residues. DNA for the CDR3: TGTGCCACCAGTGATGAGACAGGGCTTACCCAGTACTTC. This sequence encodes CATSDETGLTQYF.

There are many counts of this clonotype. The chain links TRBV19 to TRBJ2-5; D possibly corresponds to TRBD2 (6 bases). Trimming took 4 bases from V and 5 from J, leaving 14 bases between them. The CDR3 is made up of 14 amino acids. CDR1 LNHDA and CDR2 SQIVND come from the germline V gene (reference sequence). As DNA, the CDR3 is TGTGCCAGTAGTACTAGCGTGGTTATTGAGACCCAGTACTTC. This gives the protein CASSTSVVIETQYF. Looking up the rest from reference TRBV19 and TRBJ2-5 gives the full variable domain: DGGITQSPKYLFRKEGQNVTLSCEQNLNHDAMYWYRQDPGQGLRLIYYSQIVNDFQKGDIAEGYSVSREKKESFPLTVTSAQKNPTAFYLCASSTSVVIETQYFGPGTRLLVL.

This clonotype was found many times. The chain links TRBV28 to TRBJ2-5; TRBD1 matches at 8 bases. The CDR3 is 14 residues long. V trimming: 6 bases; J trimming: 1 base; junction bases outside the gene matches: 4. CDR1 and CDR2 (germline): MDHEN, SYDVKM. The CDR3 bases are TGTGCCAGCAGCTTCACAGGGGGCCAAGAGACCCAGTACTTC. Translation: CASSFTGGQETQYF.

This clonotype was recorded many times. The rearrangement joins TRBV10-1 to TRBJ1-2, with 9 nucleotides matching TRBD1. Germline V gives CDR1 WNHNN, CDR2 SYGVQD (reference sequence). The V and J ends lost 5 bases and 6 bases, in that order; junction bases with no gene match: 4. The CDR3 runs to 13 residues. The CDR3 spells CASSRTGEDGYTF. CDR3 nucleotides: TGCGCCAGCAGTAGGACAGGGGAGGATGGCTACACCTTC.

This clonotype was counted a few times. DNA for the CDR3: TGTGCCAGCAGCCCAGACAGGGGGCATCAGCCCCAGCATTTT. This codes for CASSPDRGHQPQHF. The chain is built from TRBV11-2 and TRBJ1-5; 10 nucleotides match TRBD1. J gave up 5 bases and V 5 bases, and 3 bases lay outside the gene matches. The germline V gene has CDR1 SGHAT and CDR2 FQNNGV. This CDR3 is built from 14 residues.

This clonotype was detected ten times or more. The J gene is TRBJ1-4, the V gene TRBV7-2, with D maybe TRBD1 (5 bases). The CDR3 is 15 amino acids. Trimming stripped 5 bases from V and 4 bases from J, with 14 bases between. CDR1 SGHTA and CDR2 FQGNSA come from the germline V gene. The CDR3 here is CASSPRRGVNEKLFF. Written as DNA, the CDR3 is TGTGCCAGCAGCCCGCGCAGAGGGGTTAATGAAAAACTGTTTTTT.

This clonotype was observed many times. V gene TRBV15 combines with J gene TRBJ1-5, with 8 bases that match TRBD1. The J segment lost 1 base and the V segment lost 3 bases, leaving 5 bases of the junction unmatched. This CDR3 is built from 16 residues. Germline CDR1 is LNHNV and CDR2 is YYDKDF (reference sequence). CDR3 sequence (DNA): TGTGCCACCAGCAGGTTTCAGGGGGCAAGCAATCAGCCCCAGCATTTT. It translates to CATSRFQGASNQPQHF.

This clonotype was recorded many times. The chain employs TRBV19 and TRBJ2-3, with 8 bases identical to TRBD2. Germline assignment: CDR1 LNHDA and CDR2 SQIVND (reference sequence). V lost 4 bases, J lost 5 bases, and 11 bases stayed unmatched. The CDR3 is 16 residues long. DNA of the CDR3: TGTGCCAGTAGTAGGACGACTAGCGCCCGCGGAGATACGCAGTATTTT. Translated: CASSRTTSARGDTQYF.

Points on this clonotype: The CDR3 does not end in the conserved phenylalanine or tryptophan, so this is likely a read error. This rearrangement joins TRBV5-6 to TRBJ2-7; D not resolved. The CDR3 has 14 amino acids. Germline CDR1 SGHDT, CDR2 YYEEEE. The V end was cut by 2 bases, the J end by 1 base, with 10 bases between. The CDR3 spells CASSFVGVSYEQYL. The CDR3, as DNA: TGTGCCAGCAGCTTCGTCGGTGTATCCTACGAGCAGTACCTC.

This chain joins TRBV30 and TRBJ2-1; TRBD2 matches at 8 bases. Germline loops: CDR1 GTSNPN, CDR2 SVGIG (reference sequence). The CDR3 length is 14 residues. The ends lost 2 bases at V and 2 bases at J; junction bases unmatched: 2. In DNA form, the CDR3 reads TGTGCCTGGAGTACAGCGGGGGCCTACAATGAGCAGTTCTTC. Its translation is CAWSTAGAYNEQFF. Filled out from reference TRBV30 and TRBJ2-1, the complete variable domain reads SQTIHQWPATLVQPVGSPLSLECTVEGTSNPNLYWYRQAAGRGLQLLFYSVGIGQISSEVPQNLSASRPQDRQFILSSKKLLLSDSGFYLCAWSTAGAYNEQFFGPGTRLTVL.

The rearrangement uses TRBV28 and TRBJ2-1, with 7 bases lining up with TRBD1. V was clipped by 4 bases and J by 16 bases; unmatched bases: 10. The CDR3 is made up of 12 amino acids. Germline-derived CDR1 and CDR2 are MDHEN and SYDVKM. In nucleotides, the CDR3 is TGTGCCAGCAGTTGGCCGTCAGGGGGAATTTTCTTC. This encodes CASSWPSGGIFF.

CDR3 nucleotides: TGCGCCAGCAGCCAAGTTCAGGGAGGAGTAGAGACCCAGTACTTC. This encodes CASSQVQGGVETQYF. The genes are TRBV4-1 and TRBJ2-5, with D possibly being TRBD2 (6 bases). From germline, CDR1 is MGHRA and CDR2 YSYEKL. Trimming cost V 1 base and J 4 bases, with 13 bases left between them. The CDR3 extends over 15 amino acids.

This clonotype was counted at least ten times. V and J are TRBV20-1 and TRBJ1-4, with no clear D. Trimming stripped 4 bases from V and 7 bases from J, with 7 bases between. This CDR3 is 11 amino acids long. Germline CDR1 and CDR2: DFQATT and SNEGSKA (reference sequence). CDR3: CSATMGEKLFF. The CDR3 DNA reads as TGCAGTGCTACGATGGGTGAAAAACTGTTTTTT.